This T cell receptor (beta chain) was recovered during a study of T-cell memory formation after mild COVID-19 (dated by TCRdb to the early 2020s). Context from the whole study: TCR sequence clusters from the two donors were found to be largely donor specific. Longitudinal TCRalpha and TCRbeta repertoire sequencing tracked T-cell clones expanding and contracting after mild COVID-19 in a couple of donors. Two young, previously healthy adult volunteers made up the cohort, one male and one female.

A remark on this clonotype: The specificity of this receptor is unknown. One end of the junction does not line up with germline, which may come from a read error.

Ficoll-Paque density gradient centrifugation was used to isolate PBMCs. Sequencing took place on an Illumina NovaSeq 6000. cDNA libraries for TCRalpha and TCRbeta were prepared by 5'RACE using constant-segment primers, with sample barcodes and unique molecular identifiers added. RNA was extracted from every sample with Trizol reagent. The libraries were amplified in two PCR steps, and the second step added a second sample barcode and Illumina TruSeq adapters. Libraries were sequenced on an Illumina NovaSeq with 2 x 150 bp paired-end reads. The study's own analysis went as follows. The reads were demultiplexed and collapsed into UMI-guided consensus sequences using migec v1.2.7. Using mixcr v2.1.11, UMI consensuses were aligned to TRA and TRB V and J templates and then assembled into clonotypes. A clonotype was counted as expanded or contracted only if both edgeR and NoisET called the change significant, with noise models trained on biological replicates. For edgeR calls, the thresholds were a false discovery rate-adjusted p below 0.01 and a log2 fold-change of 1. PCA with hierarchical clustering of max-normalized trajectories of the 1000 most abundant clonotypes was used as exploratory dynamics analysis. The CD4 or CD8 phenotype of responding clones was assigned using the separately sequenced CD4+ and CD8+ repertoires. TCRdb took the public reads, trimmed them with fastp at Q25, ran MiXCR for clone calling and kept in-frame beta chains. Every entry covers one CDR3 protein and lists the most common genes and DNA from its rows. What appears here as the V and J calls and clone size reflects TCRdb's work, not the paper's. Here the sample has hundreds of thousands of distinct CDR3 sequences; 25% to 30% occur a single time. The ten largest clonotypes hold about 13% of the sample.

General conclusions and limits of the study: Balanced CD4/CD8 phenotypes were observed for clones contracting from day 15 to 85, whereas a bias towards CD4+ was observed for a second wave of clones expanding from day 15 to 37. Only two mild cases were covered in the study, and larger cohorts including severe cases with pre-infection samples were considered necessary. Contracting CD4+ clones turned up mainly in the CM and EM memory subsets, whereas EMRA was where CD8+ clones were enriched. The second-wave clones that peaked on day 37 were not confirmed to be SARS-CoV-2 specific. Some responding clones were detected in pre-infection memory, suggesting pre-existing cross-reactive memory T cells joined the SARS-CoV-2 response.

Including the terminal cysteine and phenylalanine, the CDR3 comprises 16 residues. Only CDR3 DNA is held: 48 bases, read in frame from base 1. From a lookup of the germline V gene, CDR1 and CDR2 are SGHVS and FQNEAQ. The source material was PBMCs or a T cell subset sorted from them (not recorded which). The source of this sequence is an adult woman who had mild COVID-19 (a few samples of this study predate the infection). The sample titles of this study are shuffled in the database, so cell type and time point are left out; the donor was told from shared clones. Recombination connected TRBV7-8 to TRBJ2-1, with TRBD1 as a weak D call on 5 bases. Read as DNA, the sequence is TGTGCCATCAGCTCCTCAGGGTACCCCTCCTACAATGAGCAGTTCTTC. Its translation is CAISSSGYPSYNEQFF. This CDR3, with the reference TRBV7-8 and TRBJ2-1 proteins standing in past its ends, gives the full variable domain GAGVSQSPRYKVAKRGQDVALRCDPISGHVSLFWYQQALGQGPEFLTYFQNEAQLDKSGLPSDRFFAERPEGSVSTLKIQRTQQEDSAVYLCAISSSGYPSYNEQFFGPGTRLTVL.